Here is one TCR beta chain with its context. This entry comes from a study of blood T cell repertoires in COVID-19. The germline V gene has CDR1 KGHSH and CDR2 LQKENI. Trimming took 3 bases from V and 8 from J, leaving 16 bases between them. This CDR3 is 14 amino acids long. TCRdb's table, derived via immunoSEQ multiplex PCR, lists solely in-frame clones and lacks some. The sample records about 280,000 clones, 85% being singletons. Sequencing was carried out using peripheral blood. This chain uses TRBV18 with TRBJ1-2; D is uncertain. The sequence derives from a human donor in a cohort sampled during active COVID-19. CDR3 in amino acids: CASSPAFRAGGYTF. The CDR3 coding sequence is TGTGCCAGCTCACCGGCCTTCCGGGCGGGAGGCTACACCTTC.